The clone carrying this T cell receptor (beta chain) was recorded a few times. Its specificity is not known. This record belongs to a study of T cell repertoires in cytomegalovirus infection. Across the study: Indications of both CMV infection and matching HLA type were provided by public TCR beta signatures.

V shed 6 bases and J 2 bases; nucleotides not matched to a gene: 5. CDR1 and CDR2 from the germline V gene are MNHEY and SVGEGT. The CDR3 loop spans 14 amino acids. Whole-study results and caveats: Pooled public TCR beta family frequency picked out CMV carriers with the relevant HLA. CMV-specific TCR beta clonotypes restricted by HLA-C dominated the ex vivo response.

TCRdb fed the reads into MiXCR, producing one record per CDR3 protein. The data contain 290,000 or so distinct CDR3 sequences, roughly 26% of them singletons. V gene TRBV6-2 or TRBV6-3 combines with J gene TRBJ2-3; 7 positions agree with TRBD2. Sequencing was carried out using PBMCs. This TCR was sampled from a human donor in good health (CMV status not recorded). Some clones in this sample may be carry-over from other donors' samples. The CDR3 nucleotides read TGTGCCAGCAGAACGGGGGGTTACACAGATACGCAGTATTTT. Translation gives CASRTGGYTDTQYF.